Each of the 5 T cell receptor beta chains below was sequenced from the same sample in a study of blood T cell repertoires in COVID-19. TCRdb keeps only in-frame clones here, not all; method: immunoSEQ multiplex PCR. The sample records about 320,000 clones, 85% to 95% being singletons. The specimen sequenced was PBMCs or T cells enriched from blood (not recorded which). The receptors shown here come from a woman aged 30 to 39 who had been exposed to COVID-19.

The gene calls are TRBV6-5 and TRBJ1-3; TRBD1 might be the D (6 bases). Trimming took off 4 bases at V and 4 bases at J, with 8 bases between the two ends. CDR1 is MNHEY and CDR2 is SVGAGI in the germline V gene. The CDR3 runs 13 residues. CDR3 sequence reads: CASSWGTGNTIYF. CDR3 DNA sequence: TGTGCCAGCAGTTGGGGGACAGGAAACACCATATATTTT.

CDR3 bases: TGTGCCAGCAGCGTAGATCCAGGGCCCCTTGCCGGGGAGCTGTTTTTT. Protein sequence: CASSVDPGPLAGELFF. The chain uses TRBV9 and TRBJ2-2; D is possibly TRBD1 (5 bases). The V and J ends lost 0 bases and 6 bases respectively, with 15 bases between them. Germline CDR1 SGDLS, CDR2 YYNGEE. The length of the CDR3 is 16 residues.

The J gene is TRBJ1-2, the V gene TRBV7-2; D possibly corresponds to TRBD1 (5 bases). V was pared by 1 base and J by 4 bases, with 10 bases between. This CDR3 is 14 amino acids long. Germline CDR1 is SGHTA and CDR2 is FQGNSA. The DNA of the CDR3 is TGTGCCAGCAGCTTAGGTCCAGGGCTCTATGGCTACACCTTC. Encoded protein: CASSLGPGLYGYTF.

The CDR3 reads CASSLSRIGGTGELFF. The CDR3 DNA sequence: TGTGCCAGCAGCCTATCTAGAATAGGGGGCACCGGGGAGCTGTTTTTT. The chain links TRBV9 to TRBJ2-2; D might be TRBD1 (6 bases). This CDR3 has 16 amino acids. Deletions cut 4 bases from V and 4 bases from J, with 17 bases between. From germline, CDR1 is SGDLS and CDR2 YYNGEE.

This sequence joins TRBV7-9 and TRBJ1-1; D is unresolved. Trimming stripped 3 bases from V and 3 bases from J, with 11 bases between. This CDR3 spans 14 amino acids. Germline CDR1 is SEHNR and CDR2 is FQNEAQ (reference sequence). CDR3 bases: TGTGCCAGCAGCTTCTGGGTAGCGGACACTGAAGCTTTCTTT. Translation gives CASSFWVADTEAFF.